This T cell receptor beta chain was sequenced for a study of OX40 agonist ivuxolimab in advanced cancers. For the wider study: Ivuxolimab was an agonistic, fully human IgG2 monoclonal antibody directed against OX40 (CD134), a costimulatory receptor. Partial responses occurred in three dose-escalation patients: two with cutaneous melanoma and one with hepatocellular carcinoma. The paper describes the monotherapy dose-escalation part (N of about 47 patients) of the phase I trial of ivuxolimab. In the dose-escalation cohort, 70% to 90% of patients were male, and the mean age was approximately 60 years with a range of about 20 to 80. Of the 50 to 55 dose-escalation patients, hepatocellular carcinoma was present in about 20, melanoma in approximately 15, renal cell carcinoma in 9 and head and neck cancer in 9. The purpose of peripheral TCRbeta sequencing was to test whether ivuxolimab changed TCR sequence diversity and led to clonal T-cell expansion. Intravenous ivuxolimab was administered to patients every 2 weeks at six dose levels: 0.01, 0.1, 0.3, 1.5, 3 and 10 mg/kg. Prior anti-PD-1, anti-PD-L1 or anti-CTLA-4 therapy was permitted, and checkpoint inhibitors had been received by about 37% of dose-escalation patients.

To sequence the TCRbeta CDR3 region, genomic DNA was isolated from the sorted cells. TCRbeta CDR3 regions were sequenced using the immunoSEQ Assay. The clones in this table, taken by TCRdb from immuneACCESS, are in-frame only. Not every clone is retained; where verified, under half of the shortfall comes from an unresolved V gene, and the cause of the rest is unknown. For this sample the table gives 75,000 to 95,000 clones, of which 75% to 90% were detected only once. The top ten constitute around 0.21% of the sample. Note on this clone: Its antigen is unknown. There are no base qualities to consult, and no much larger clone falls within one base.

What the study reported, not specific to this receptor: At doses of 0.1 to 3.0 mg/kg, clonal expansion of both CD4+ and CD8+ T cells in blood was seen between baseline and week 6. After ivuxolimab, more expanded clones were found on average in CD8+ T cells than in CD4+ T cells. Antigen specificity was not determined for the clonally expanded peripheral T cells. Low levels of normalized T-cell clonal expansion were also shown by some nonresponding patients. In the 0.1-3.0 mg/kg groups, partial responders were among the patients with the lowest normalized peripheral clonal expansion, particularly in CD8+ T cells.

From a lookup of the germline V gene, CDR1 and CDR2 are WSHSY and SAAADI. Including cysteine and phenylalanine, the CDR3 has 14 amino acids. Only the CDR3 DNA stays, 42 bases, in frame from base 1. A distance of 11 bases separates the germline ends of V and J, which lose 5 bases and 1 base respectively. Patients with autoimmune disease history or receiving systemic immunosuppression were excluded from the trial. In every dose cohort, peripheral blood was drawn for TCR sequencing at baseline, cycle 4 day 1, and cycle 7 day 1. Samples came from an open-label, multicenter, first-in-human phase I dose-escalation trial of ivuxolimab. Adults with locally advanced or metastatic head and neck squamous cell, hepatocellular, melanoma or renal cell carcinoma were enrolled in the trial. Before TCR sequencing, CD4+ T cells and CD8+ T cells were sorted from peripheral blood as separate populations.

The receptor was derived from an adult with an advanced solid tumor such as melanoma, head and neck, liver or kidney cancer. The chain is assembled from TRBV10-2 and TRBJ1-1; possibly the D gene is TRBD1, per 5 matching bases. Here the sequenced sample was CD4+ or CD8+ T cells sorted from blood, taken in a trial of the OX40 agonist ivuxolimab. The CDR3 here reads CASSPPGRNTEAFF. The base sequence is TGCGCCAGCAGTCCCCCAGGGAGGAACACTGAAGCTTTCTTT.